This TCR beta chain is from a study of blood T cell repertoires in COVID-19. In the original analysis: Researchers report that nucleated cell counts were estimated from reference gene primer amplification. Repertoires were generated with immunoSEQ multiplex PCR, while TCRdb's copy carries only in-frame clones and drops some. V, J and clone size reflect that table, while D and trimming were determined from the DNA. The sample shows about 240,000 clones, roughly 81% of them seen only once. Those enrolled in Seattle joined during active infection and were followed longitudinally afterward. CDR1 and CDR2 (germline): SGHRS, YFSETQ. This CDR3 comprises 15 residues. Trimming pared 3 bases from V and 8 bases from J, leaving 18 bases between.

J is TRBJ2-1 and V is TRBV5-1; D possibly corresponds to TRBD1 (5 bases). The specimen sequenced was peripheral blood. The TCR sequence derives from a woman of 80 years or more with COVID-19, enrolled during active disease. CDR3 in amino acids: CASSSGASGAHEQFF. The DNA of the CDR3 is TGCGCCAGCAGCTCTGGGGCTAGTGGGGCCCATGAGCAGTTCTTC. Complete variable domain (other parts from reference TRBV5-1 and TRBJ2-1): KAGVTQTPRYLIKTRGQQVTLSCSPISGHRSVSWYQQTPGQGLQFLFEYFSETQRNKGNFPGRFSGRQFSNSRSEMNVSTLELGDSALYLCASSSGASGAHEQFFGPGTRLTVL.